This T cell receptor beta chain was recovered during a study of T cell responses to AZD1222 COVID-19 vaccine. General study results and limits: Baseline serology detected seropositivity in only six AZD1222 recipients. Spike-specific TCR breadth and depth went up after people got two AZD1222 doses.

Some clones are missing from TCRdb's copy, which holds only in-frame ones; the method was immunoSEQ multiplex PCR. The repertoire holds about 210,000 clones, roughly 94% seen once, with about 1.5% in the top ten. In the case of this clone: Its target is not known.

The CDR3 loop spans 14 amino acids. Germline CDR1 and CDR2: ENHRY and SYGVKD. The ends lost 7 bases at V and 2 bases at J; junction bases unmatched: 7. The sequence was obtained from an adult who received the MenACWY meningococcal vaccine as a control. The specimen comprised peripheral blood, sampled 28 days after the second dose of the MenACWY control vaccine. This sequence joins TRBV10-3 and TRBJ1-1; 7 nucleotides line up with TRBD1. CDR3 bases: TGTGCCATCACAATAGGGGGCAGTAACACTGAAGCTTTCTTT. Its protein product is CAITIGGSNTEAFF.